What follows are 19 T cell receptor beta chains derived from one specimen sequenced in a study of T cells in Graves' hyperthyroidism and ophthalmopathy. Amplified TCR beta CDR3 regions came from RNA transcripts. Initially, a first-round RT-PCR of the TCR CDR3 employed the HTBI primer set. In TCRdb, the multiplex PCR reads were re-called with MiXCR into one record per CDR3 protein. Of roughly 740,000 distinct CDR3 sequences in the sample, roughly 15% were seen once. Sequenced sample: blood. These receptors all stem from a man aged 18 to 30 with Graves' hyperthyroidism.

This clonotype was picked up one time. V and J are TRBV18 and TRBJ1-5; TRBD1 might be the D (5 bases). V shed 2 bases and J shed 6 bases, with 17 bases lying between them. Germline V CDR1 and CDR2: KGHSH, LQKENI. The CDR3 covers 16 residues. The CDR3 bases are TGTGCCAGCTCACCAGGTGAGGGATGGGACCGTCAGCCCCAGCATTTT. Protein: CASSPGEGWDRQPQHF.

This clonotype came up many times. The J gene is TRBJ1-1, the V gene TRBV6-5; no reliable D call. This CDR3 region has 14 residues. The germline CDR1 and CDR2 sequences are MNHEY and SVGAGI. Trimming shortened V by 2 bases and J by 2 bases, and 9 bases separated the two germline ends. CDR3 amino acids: CASSYGQLNTEAFF. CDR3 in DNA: TGTGCCAGCAGTTACGGGCAGCTTAACACTGAAGCTTTCTTT.

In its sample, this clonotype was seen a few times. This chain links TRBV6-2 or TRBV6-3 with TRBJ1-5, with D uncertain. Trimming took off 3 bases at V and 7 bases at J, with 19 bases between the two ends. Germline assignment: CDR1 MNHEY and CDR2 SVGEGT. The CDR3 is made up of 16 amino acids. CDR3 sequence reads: CASSYDAGRAMQPQHF. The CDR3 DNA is TGTGCCAGCAGTTATGATGCAGGCCGGGCGATGCAGCCCCAGCATTTT.

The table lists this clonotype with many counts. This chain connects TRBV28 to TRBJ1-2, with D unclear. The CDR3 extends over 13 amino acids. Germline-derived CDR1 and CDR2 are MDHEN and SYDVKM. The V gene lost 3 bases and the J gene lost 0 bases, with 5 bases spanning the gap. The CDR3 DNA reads TGTGCCAGCAGTTTCCCGGCTAACTATGGCTACACCTTC. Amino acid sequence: CASSFPANYGYTF.

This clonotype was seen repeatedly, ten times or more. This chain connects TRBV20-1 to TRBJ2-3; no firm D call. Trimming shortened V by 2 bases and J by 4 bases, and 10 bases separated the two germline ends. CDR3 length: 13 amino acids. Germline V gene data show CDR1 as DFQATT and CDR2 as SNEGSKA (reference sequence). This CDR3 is CSARTLASDTQYF. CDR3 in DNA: TGCAGTGCTAGAACGTTAGCCTCAGATACGCAGTATTTT.

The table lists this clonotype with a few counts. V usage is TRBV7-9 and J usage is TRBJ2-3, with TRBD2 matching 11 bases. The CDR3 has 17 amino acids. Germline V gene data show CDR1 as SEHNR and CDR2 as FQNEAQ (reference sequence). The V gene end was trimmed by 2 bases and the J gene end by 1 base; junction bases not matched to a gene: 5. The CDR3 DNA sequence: TGTGCCAGCAGCTTATTTACTAGCGGGAGTCGCACAGATACGCAGTATTTT. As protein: CASSLFTSGSRTDTQYF.

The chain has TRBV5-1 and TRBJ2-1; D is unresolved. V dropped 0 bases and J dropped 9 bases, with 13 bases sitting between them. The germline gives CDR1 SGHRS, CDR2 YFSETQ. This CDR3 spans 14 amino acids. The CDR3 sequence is CASSLVAGPSEQFF. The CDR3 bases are TGCGCCAGCAGCTTGGTGGCAGGCCCGAGTGAGCAGTTCTTC.

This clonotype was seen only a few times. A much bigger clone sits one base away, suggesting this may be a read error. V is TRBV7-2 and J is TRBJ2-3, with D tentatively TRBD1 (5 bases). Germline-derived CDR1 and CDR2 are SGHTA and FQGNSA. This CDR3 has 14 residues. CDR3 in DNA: TGTGCCAGCAGCTTAGTACAGTACACAGGTACGCAGTATTTT. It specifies CASSLVQYTGTQYF.

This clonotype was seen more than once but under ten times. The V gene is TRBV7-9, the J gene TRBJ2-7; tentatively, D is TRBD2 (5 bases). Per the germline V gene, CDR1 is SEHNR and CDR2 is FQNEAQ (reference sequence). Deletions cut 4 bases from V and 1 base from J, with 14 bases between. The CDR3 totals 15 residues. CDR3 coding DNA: TGTGCCAGCAGCTCCACGAGCGGTCCTTCCTACGAGCAGTACTTC. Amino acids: CASSSTSGPSYEQYF.

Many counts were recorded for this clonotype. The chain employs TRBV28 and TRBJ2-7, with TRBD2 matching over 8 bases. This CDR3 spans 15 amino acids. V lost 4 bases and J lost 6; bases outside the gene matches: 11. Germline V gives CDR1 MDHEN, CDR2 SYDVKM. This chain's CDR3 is CASSYREGLEFEQYF. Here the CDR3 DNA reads TGTGCCAGCAGTTACCGGGAGGGCCTTGAGTTCGAGCAGTACTTC.

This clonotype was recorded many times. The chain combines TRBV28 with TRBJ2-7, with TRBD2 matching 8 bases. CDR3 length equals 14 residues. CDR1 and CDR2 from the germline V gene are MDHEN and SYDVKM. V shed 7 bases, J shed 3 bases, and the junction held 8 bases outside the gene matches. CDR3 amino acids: CASNPAGESYEQYF. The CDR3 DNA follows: TGTGCCAGCAACCCAGCGGGAGAGAGCTACGAGCAGTACTTC.

In DNA, the CDR3 is TGTGCCAGTAATTCACCATCCCCAGGGGGCGGAGAAAAACTGTTTTTT. This sequence encodes CASNSPSPGGGEKLFF. This chain connects TRBV19 to TRBJ1-4; 8 bases map to TRBD1. With 7 bases clipped from V and 8 bases from J, the junction kept 15 bases outside the gene matches. Germline-derived CDR1 and CDR2 are LNHDA and SQIVND (reference sequence). The CDR3 runs 16 residues.

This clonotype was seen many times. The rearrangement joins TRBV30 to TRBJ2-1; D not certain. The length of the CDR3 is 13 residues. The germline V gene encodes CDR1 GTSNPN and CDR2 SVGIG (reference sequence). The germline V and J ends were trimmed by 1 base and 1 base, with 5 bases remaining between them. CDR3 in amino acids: CAWSGQSYNEQFF. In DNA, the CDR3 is TGTGCCTGGAGTGGCCAATCCTACAATGAGCAGTTCTTC.

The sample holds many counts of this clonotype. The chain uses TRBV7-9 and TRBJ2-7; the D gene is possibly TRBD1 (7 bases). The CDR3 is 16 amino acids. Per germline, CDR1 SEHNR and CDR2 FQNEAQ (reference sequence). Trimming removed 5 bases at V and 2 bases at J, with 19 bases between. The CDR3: CASSPRGRGLTYEQYF. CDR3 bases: TGTGCCAGCAGCCCGCGGGGTAGGGGGCTTACCTACGAGCAGTACTTC.

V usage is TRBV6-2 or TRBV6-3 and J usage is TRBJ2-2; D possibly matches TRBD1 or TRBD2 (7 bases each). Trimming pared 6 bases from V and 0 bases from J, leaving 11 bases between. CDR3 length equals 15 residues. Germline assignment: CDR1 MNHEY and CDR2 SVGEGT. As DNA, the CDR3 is TGTGCCAGCAGAGCGGGACAGACGAACACCGGGGAGCTGTTTTTT. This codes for CASRAGQTNTGELFF.

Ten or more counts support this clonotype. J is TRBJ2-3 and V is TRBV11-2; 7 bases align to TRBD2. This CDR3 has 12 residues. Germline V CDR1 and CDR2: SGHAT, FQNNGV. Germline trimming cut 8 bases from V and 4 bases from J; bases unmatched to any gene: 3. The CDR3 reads CASRDYPDTQYF. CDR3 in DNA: TGTGCCAGCCGGGACTACCCAGATACGCAGTATTTT.

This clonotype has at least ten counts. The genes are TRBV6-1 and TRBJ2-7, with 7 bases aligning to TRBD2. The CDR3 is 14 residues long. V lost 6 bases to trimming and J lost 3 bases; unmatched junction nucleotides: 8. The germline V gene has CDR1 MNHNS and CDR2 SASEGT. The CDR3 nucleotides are TGTGCCAGCAGACTTGGACTAGGAGTCTACGAGCAGTACTTC. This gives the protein CASRLGLGVYEQYF.

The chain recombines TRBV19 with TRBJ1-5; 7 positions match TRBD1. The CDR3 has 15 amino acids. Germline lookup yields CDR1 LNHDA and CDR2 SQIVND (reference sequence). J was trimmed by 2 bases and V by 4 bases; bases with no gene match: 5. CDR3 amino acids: CASSRTGRGNQPQHF. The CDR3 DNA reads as TGTGCCAGTAGTAGGACAGGTAGAGGCAATCAGCCCCAGCATTTT.

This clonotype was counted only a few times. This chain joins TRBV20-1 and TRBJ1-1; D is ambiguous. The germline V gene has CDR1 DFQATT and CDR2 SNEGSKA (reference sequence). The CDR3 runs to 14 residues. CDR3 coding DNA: TGCAGCGCGCGTCGGCGGATGTCCGCCACTGAAGCTTTCTTT. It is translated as CSARRRMSATEAFF.